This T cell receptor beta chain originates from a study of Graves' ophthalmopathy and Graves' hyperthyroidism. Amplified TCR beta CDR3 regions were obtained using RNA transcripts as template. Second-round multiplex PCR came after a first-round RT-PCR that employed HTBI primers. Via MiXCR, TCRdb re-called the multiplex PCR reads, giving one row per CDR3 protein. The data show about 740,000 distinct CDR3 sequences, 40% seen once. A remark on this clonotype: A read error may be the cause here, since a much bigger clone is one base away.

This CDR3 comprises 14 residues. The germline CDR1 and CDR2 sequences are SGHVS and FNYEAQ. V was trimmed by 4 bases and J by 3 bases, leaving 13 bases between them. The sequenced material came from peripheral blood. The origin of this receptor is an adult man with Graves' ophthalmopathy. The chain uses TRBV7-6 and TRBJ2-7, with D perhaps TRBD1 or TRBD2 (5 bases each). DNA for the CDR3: TGTGCCAGCAGCTGGGGACCCAGCTTCTACGAGCAGTACTTC. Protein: CASSWGPSFYEQYF.